The 9 T cell receptor beta chains below all came from one sample that was sequenced in a study of T cell changes during pregnancy in multiple sclerosis. The assay was immunoSEQ multiplex PCR, and TCRdb's table has in-frame clones only and misses some. Altogether tens of thousands of clones are present, about 91% being singletons, with the ten largest covering around 0.5%. The sample consisted of CD4+ T cells from peripheral blood mononuclear cells, taken in the second trimester of pregnancy. The receptors here all came from a female donor in good health, enrolled as a control in a pregnancy study.

Relative to its sample, this clone is medium-sized (0.01 to 0.1%). This sample includes further DNA sequences coding for the same CDR3. The chain combines TRBV11-2 with TRBJ2-7; 9 bases map to TRBD1. The junction had 13 bases not matched to a gene; V was cut back by 5 bases and J by 2 bases. This CDR3 comprises 17 residues. The germline V gene encodes CDR1 SGHAT and CDR2 FQNNGV. The CDR3 DNA sequence: TGTGCCAGCAGCCCGGTGAACAGGGGGCGAAAACCCTACGAGCAGTACTTC. Encoded protein: CASSPVNRGRKPYEQYF.

The chain is built from TRBV7-3 and TRBJ2-7; TRBD2 agrees at 10 bases. This CDR3 contains 14 residues. J was trimmed by 4 bases and V by 5 bases; bases with no gene match: 5. The V gene's germline CDR1 is SGHTA and CDR2 FQGTGA. CDR3 residues: CASSPSGGDYEQYF. The CDR3 bases are TGTGCCAGCAGCCCCAGCGGGGGGGATTACGAGCAGTACTTC.

The chain is built from TRBV28 and TRBJ2-1; 8 bases are shared with TRBD2. Germline assignment: CDR1 MDHEN and CDR2 SYDVKM. Trimming removed 5 bases from V and 2 bases from J; junction bases left unmatched: 8. This CDR3 has 16 residues. DNA for the CDR3: TGTGCCAGCAGTGGTACTTCTAGCGGGCCCTACAATGAGCAGTTCTTC. The encoded protein is CASSGTSSGPYNEQFF.

This clone was counted a few times. At one end the junction does not follow the germline gene, possibly because of a read error. The chain uses TRBV7-7 and TRBJ1-1, with unresolved D. The germline V gene has CDR1 SSHAT and CDR2 FNYEAQ (reference sequence). CDR3 length: 13 amino acids. CDR3 sequence reads: CASSLTEFTEAFF. Here the CDR3 DNA reads TGTGCTAGCAGCTTAACAGAGTTCACTGAAGCTTTCTTT.

J is TRBJ2-4 and V is TRBV5-1, with 8 bases fitting TRBD1. The CDR3 runs 15 residues. V gave up 4 bases and J gave up 4 bases; unmatched junction bases: 7. Germline V gene lookup returns CDR1 SGHRS and CDR2 YFSETQ. CDR3: CASSMTGADKNIQYF. CDR3 DNA sequence: TGCGCCAGCAGCATGACAGGGGCCGATAAAAACATTCAGTACTTC. Full variable domain (remainder filled in from reference TRBV5-1 and TRBJ2-4): KAGVTQTPRYLIKTRGQQVTLSCSPISGHRSVSWYQQTPGQGLQFLFEYFSETQRNKGNFPGRFSGRQFSNSRSEMNVSTLELGDSALYLCASSMTGADKNIQYFGAGTRLSVL.

The V and J genes are TRBV6-6 and TRBJ2-7; D uncertain. Germline V CDR1 and CDR2: MNHNY, SVGAGI (reference sequence). V lost 3 bases and J lost 0, with 9 bases in between. This CDR3 comprises 14 residues. CDR3 sequence (DNA): TGTGCCAGCAGTTATCTTACGAGCTCCTACGAGCAGTACTTC. Protein sequence: CASSYLTSSYEQYF.

V and J are TRBV18 and TRBJ1-1, with TRBD1 matching 7 bases. The J segment lost 3 bases and the V segment lost 4 bases, leaving 2 bases of the junction unmatched. CDR1 and CDR2 (germline): KGHSH, LQKENI. This CDR3 comprises 13 residues. The CDR3 sequence is CASSRRGDTEAFF. The CDR3 region has the DNA TGTGCCAGCTCACGCAGGGGGGACACTGAAGCTTTCTTT.

This clone appeared once. This chain joins TRBV18 and TRBJ2-3; maybe TRBD2 (6 bases). V dropped 4 bases and J dropped 11 bases, with 13 bases sitting between them. CDR1 KGHSH and CDR2 LQKENI come from the germline V gene. This CDR3 spans 12 amino acids. The CDR3 DNA reads as TGTGCCAGCTCACAGGAGGGGTTATGGCAGTATTTT. Translated: CASSQEGLWQYF.

J is TRBJ2-3 and V is TRBV7-9; D gene ambiguous. The CDR3 is 17 residues long. The germline V and J ends were trimmed by 6 bases and 0 bases, with 19 bases remaining between them. Looked up from germline, CDR1 is SEHNR and CDR2 is FQNEAQ (reference sequence). The CDR3 DNA is TGTGCCAGCAGACCCCCCCGGAGATCGCCAAGCACAGATACGCAGTATTTT. Translated, it gives CASRPPRRSPSTDTQYF. Full variable domain (outside the CDR3, taken from reference TRBV7-9 and TRBJ2-3): DTGVSQNPRHKITKRGQNVTFRCDPISEHNRLYWYRQTLGQGPEFLTYFQNEAQLEKSRLLSDRFSAERPKGSFSTLEIQRTEQGDSAMYLCASRPPRRSPSTDTQYFGPGTRLTVL.